This TCR beta chain was found in a study of T cell responses to AZD1222 COVID-19 vaccine. This clone is a singleton in its sample. The data were produced by immunoSEQ multiplex PCR, yet TCRdb's version contains in-frame clones alone and is incomplete. Here the sample spans about 100,000 clones, about nine tenths being singletons. The CDR3 consists of 15 residues. The ends lost 6 bases at V and 2 bases at J; junction bases unmatched: 7. Germline-derived CDR1 and CDR2 are MNHEY and SMNVEV (reference sequence). Sample: peripheral blood, taken on day 0 of AZD1222 vaccination. This chain uses TRBV27 with TRBJ2-7, with 10 nucleotides matching TRBD1. The receptor comes from an adult in good health. The CDR3 nucleotides are TGTGCCAGCAGCCTAGTGGGGACAGGGGCCTACGAGCAGTACTTC. Its translation is CASSLVGTGAYEQYF.